The text below deals with one T cell receptor beta chain. Its antigen is as yet unknown. This record comes from a study of T cell responses to AZD1222 COVID-19 vaccine. Study-wide results and caveats: At baseline, just 6 or 7 AZD1222 recipients tested seropositive. Reportedly, nearly half the spike-specific TCRs target unmutated variant regions. The breadth and depth of Spike-specific TCRs increased once two AZD1222 doses had been given. Donors, mostly white British, included more females; clonal diversity was possibly underestimated.

The assay was immunoSEQ multiplex PCR, and TCRdb's table has in-frame clones only and misses some. The profile shows 150,000 to 180,000 clones, roughly nine tenths of them singletons. The CDR3 has 13 residues. Germline CDR1 reads GTSNPN; CDR2 reads SVGIG (reference sequence). V was cut by 4 bases and J by 8 bases, with 17 bases left in between. The TCR comes from an adult in good health. Specimen: peripheral blood, collected on day 0 of AZD1222 vaccination. The chain uses TRBV30 and TRBJ1-2; a weak D match, TRBD1 (6 bases). The CDR3 is CAWILGGPRGYTF. CDR3 sequence (DNA): TGTGCCTGGATCCTAGGGGGTCCTCGAGGCTACACCTTC.